Many counts were recorded for the clone carrying this T cell receptor (beta chain). The sample originates from a study of T-cell reconstitution after alpha-beta-depleted transplantation in children. The CDR3 has 13 residues. Germline CDR1 MNHEY, CDR2 SVGEGT. V lost 5 bases, J lost 0 bases, and 1 base stayed unmatched. Library preparation (for TCRbeta) was performed with unique molecular identifiers. TCRdb reprocessed the PCR reads via MiXCR and lists one record per CDR3 protein. The sample lists about 610,000 distinct CDR3 sequences; more than 9% were seen once. Sample: PBMCs from the stem cell graft donor, taken from the stem cell graft. This TCR derives from a human donor who donated a stem cell graft to a child with acute myeloid leukemia. V usage is TRBV6-2 or TRBV6-3 and J usage is TRBJ2-7; 7 positions agree with TRBD2. CDR3 coding DNA: TGTGCCAGCAGTCTAGCGGTCTCCTACGAGCAGTACTTC. This translates into CASSLAVSYEQYF.